The present entry profiles one T cell receptor (beta chain) with its context. This record belongs to a study of T cells after yellow fever vaccination. Each CDR3 protein is one row after TCRdb ran MiXCR on the 5' RACE reads. This table holds 300,000 to 400,000 distinct CDR3 sequences, roughly a tenth found once. The source is a man younger than 30 who received the YFV17D yellow fever vaccine. The sequencing used CD4+ T cells sorted from PBMCs, collected 45 days after the yellow fever booster vaccination.

DNA for the CDR3: TGTGCCACCAGTGACCATCCAGCGACAGGGCGTGATCAAGAGACCCAGTACTTC. Translating gives CATSDHPATGRDQETQYF. The J gene is TRBJ2-5, the V gene TRBV24-1; 7 nucleotides agree with TRBD1. Germline trimming cut 4 bases from V and 2 bases from J; bases unmatched to any gene: 15. The CDR3 has 18 amino acids. The germline V gene encodes CDR1 KGHDR and CDR2 SFDVKD.